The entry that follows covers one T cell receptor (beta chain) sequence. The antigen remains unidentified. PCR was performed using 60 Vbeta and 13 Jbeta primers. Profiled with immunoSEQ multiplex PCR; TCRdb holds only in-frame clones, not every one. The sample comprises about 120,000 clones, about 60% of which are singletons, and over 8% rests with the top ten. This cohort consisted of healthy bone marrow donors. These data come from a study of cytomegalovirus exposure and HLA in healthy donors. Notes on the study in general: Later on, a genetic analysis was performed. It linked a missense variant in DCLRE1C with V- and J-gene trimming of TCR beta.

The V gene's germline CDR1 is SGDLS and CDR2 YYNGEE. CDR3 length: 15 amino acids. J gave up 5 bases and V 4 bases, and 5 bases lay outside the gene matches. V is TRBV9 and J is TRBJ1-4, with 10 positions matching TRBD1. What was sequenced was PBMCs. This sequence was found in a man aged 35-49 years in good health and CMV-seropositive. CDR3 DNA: TGTGCCAGCAGCTCCCCGGGACAGGGGAATGAAAAACTGTTTTTT. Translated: CASSSPGQGNEKLFF.